These T cell receptor beta chains were read from a single sample in a study of blood T cell repertoires in COVID-19. The data were produced by immunoSEQ multiplex PCR, yet TCRdb's version contains in-frame clones alone and is incomplete. The data contain fewer than 200,000 clones, roughly 83% of them seen just once; the ten biggest clones take up less than 2%. The material sequenced was peripheral blood. The receptors originated from a human donor in a cohort sampled during active COVID-19. Each CDR3 is given with its conserved first and last residue. The D gene is left open where the match is weak. The size entry is marked missing in some rows and otherwise reads once, few, many or a size class.

D,J,V,size,DNA,CDR3
.,TRBJ2-6,TRBV25-1,.,TGTGCCTCGCGGAGGGCTGGGGCCAACGTCCTGACTTTC,CASRRAGANVLTF
.,TRBJ1-5,TRBV6-4,.,TGTGCCAGCAGCTCGGAACGGGAGCAGCCCCAGCATTTT,CASSSEREQPQHF
TRBD1,TRBJ2-1,TRBV6-6,.,TGTGCCAGCAGCGCAGGGGGCGCCTACAATGAGCAGTTCTTC,CASSAGGAYNEQFF
.,TRBJ1-1,TRBV19,.,TGTGCCAGTAGTATAGACCCAACAGGGCTGATGAACACTGAAGCTTTCTTT,CASSIDPTGLMNTEAFF
TRBD1,TRBJ2-2,TRBV19,.,TGTGCCAGTAGTATCCCTGGGACAGCCACCGGGGAGCTGTTTTTT,CASSIPGTATGELFF
TRBD1,TRBJ1-3,TRBV6-5,.,TGTGCCAGCAGTTCCCTACCCGAGACAGGGGGAAACACCATATATTTT,CASSSLPETGGNTIYF
TRBD1,TRBJ2-7,TRBV6-5,.,TGTGCCAGCAGTTACACATCGGACAGGAATTACTACGAGCAGTACTTC,CASSYTSDRNYYEQYF
TRBD1,TRBJ1-1,TRBV6-2/TRBV6-3,.,TGTGCCAGCAGTTACCCGACAGGGGGATACACTGAAGCTTTCTTT,CASSYPTGGYTEAFF
.,TRBJ1-2,TRBV24-1,.,TGTGCCACCAGTGACGGGGACACCCCTAACTATGGCTACACCTTC,CATSDGDTPNYGYTF
TRBD2,TRBJ2-7,TRBV7-2,.,TGTGCCAGCAGCCGGACTAGCGGGGGACTGAACGAGCAGTACTTC,CASSRTSGGLNEQYF
TRBD1,TRBJ1-2,TRBV5-6,.,TGTGCCAGTGCCGGGACAGGGGTCGTCACCTTC,CASAGTGVVTF
.,TRBJ2-7,TRBV3-1/TRBV3-2,.,TGTGCCAGCAGCCAAGAATTGGCTAGTTCCTACGAGCAGTACTTC,CASSQELASSYEQYF
.,TRBJ1-2,TRBV18,.,TGTGCCAGCTCACCACCCCTCCAGGACTATGGCTACACCTTC,CASSPPLQDYGYTF
.,TRBJ1-1,TRBV4-3,.,TGCGCCAGCAGCCAAGAGTACAGGAACACTGAAGCTTTCTTT,CASSQEYRNTEAFF
.,TRBJ1-6,TRBV29-1,once,TGCAGCGTGCGGCAGGGATCCTATAATTCACCCCTCCACTTT,CSVRQGSYNSPLHF
.,TRBJ1-1,TRBV27,.,TGTGCCAGCAGCCCCAGCCCAGGGCGTGAAGCTTTCTTT,CASSPSPGREAFF
TRBD1,TRBJ2-1,TRBV24-1,.,TGTGCCACCAGTGATCTCGACAGGGAGTCATCCTACAATGAGCAGTTCTTC,CATSDLDRESSYNEQFF
TRBD1,TRBJ1-1,TRBV6-2/TRBV6-3,.,TGTGCCAGCAGTCCGACAGGGCCCAACACTGAAGCTTTCTTT,CASSPTGPNTEAFF
.,TRBJ2-1,TRBV5-1,.,TGCGCCAGCAGAATAGCGGAGCACAATGAGCAGTTCTTC,CASRIAEHNEQFF
TRBD2,TRBJ2-1,TRBV6-4,few,TGTGCCAGCAGCCCGACGGGGGGGGCCCAGAATGAGCAGTTCTTC,CASSPTGGAQNEQFF
.,TRBJ2-7,TRBV7-9,.,TGTGCCAGCAGCTTGGGTAGCGTCTCCTACGAGCAGTACTTC,CASSLGSVSYEQYF
.,TRBJ1-2,TRBV27,.,TGTGCCAGCAGTTTTGCCGGAGTTGCTAACTATGGCTACACCTTC,CASSFAGVANYGYTF
TRBD2,TRBJ2-3,TRBV2,.,TGTGCCAGCAGTGCCCGGACTAGCGGGAGGGCCCGAGATACGCAGTATTTT,CASSARTSGRARDTQYF
.,TRBJ1-6,TRBV11-1,.,TGTGCCAGCAGCTTAGCGCAGGGCCGGAATTCACCCCTCCACTTT,CASSLAQGRNSPLHF
TRBD2,TRBJ2-3,TRBV7-2,.,TGTGCCAGCAGCGGACTAGCGGGAAATACGCAGTATTTT,CASSGLAGNTQYF
.,TRBJ1-2,TRBV7-2,.,TGTGCCAGCAGCACGAACCAGGGCGGCTATGGCTACACCTTC,CASSTNQGGYGYTF
.,TRBJ2-7,TRBV25-1,.,TGTGCCAGCAGTGAATCTAGCCCTCCCTACGAGCAGTACTTC,CASSESSPPYEQYF
.,TRBJ2-7,TRBV7-9,.,TGTGCCAGCAGCTTATCGTGGCGGGCCTCCTACGAGCAGTACTTC,CASSLSWRASYEQYF
TRBD2,TRBJ2-3,TRBV5-4,once,TGTGCCAGCAGCCCCGCTAGCGGGAGGACAGATACGCAGTATTTT,CASSPASGRTDTQYF
.,TRBJ1-6,TRBV14,.,TGTGCCAGCAGCCAAGTCTCACTCGCCTATAATTCACCCCTCCACTTT,CASSQVSLAYNSPLHF
.,TRBJ1-5,TRBV7-2,.,TGTGCCAGCAGCTTAGTGACGGGGGTAGGGAATCAGCCCCAGCATTTT,CASSLVTGVGNQPQHF
.,TRBJ1-1,TRBV9,few,TGTGCCAGCAGCGAAGGAGCGGGGGACACTGAAGCTTTCTTT,CASSEGAGDTEAFF